This TCR beta chain came from a study of cytomegalovirus exposure and HLA in healthy donors (dated by TCRdb to about 2017). General notes on the study: An earlier analysis of under 600 of the donors reported 250 to 300 Gb of sequence data and some 120 million unique TCR beta sequences from about 179 million T cells. Donor age, sex, ethnicity and CMV serostatus were collected together with the repertoire data. An earlier analysis of nearly 600 of the donors applied high-throughput TCR beta sequencing to assess whether each TCR beta V gene segment acted as functional or pseudogenic. The study used immunosequencing to profile the T cell repertoires of approximately 640 subjects and linked those repertoires to cytomegalovirus serostatus. The number of donors typed differed by locus, with about 629-630 for A, B, C, DRB1 and DQB1, 522 for DQA1, about 610 for DPA1, and approximately 470 for DPB1. The genetic ancestry cluster associated with self-reported Caucasian donors included about 81% of the roughly 380 genotyped donors. About five DR-DQ haplotypes were treated as single units for association and clustering because of strong linkage in the cohort. A later genetic analysis took genome-wide SNP genotypes for about 55% of the 666 donors and used that subset as a discovery cohort. High-throughput TCR immunosequencing, statistical association of individual TCRs with disease status, and machine learning were combined to predict cytomegalovirus infection status. An early release covering about 600 HLA-typed donors comprised around 300 gigabases of sequencing data and around 86 million unique TCR sequences. To study patterns of TCR occurrence, a later analysis re-analyzed previously published TCR beta repertoires from 600 to 750 donors and added high-resolution HLA genotyping. The study aimed to test whether cataloging public T cell receptors could reveal signatures of past pathogen exposure. In addition to the first cohort of 500 to 850 subjects, a separate validation cohort of approximately 130 different subjects was used. On average, 235,054 unique TCR beta nucleotide sequences were sequenced per donor among a few hundred genotyped donors of the cohort, with 15% to 20% of those sequences being non-productive. Every discovery cohort repertoire had been produced on one sequencing platform. HLA typing included class I and class II loci at four-digit resolution. Rather than drawing on any new phenotypic data, the later analysis identified candidate immune exposures from TCR beta sequences and the way those sequences occurred across donors. Paper-wide results and their limitations: When HLA alleles, especially DR and DQ, strongly co-occurred, TCR associations were difficult to assign to individual alleles. About 17 rarely observed V segments, including chromosome 9 orphons, were excluded from the earlier analysis of a few hundred of the donors because counts were too low. V-gene and J-gene trimming of TCR beta chains was associated with a missense DCLRE1C variant in a later genetic analysis, and the association was replicated in an independent cohort. In this cohort, only TCR beta chains were sequenced, and detectable features were limited by the absence of alpha or paired-chain data. Most TCR sequences were seen in very few donors, while some public TCRs were found in many individuals. Most CMV-associated TCR beta chains appeared to be HLA-restricted in a later analysis, and the HLA associations seemed to be driven largely by CMV exposure. Immune exposure information for the cohort was limited to CMV serostatus. The authors suggested that the approach could potentially be generalized to other disease states and immunological phenotypes. Broadly in line with IMGT annotations, most TCR beta V segments showed up in productive rearrangements about 90% or about 30% of the time in an earlier analysis of roughly 590 of the donors. A total of some 180 TCR beta chains were listed by the study as associated with cytomegalovirus. According to a later genetic analysis, donors in an Asian-associated ancestry cluster had fewer N-insertions in productive TCRs than the approximately 700-donor mean. Some IMGT-functional V segments, including TRBV6-2 and TRBV6-3, could not be told apart with the 87-base-pair reads, so those segments were excluded. Correlated functional status among segregating V segments might be attributable to linkage disequilibrium, but an unknown experimental factor could not be ruled out. Several of the top co-occurrence clusters appeared to be linked to parvovirus B19, influenza, CMV and Epstein-Barr virus, according to a later analysis. In vitro tests confirmed that a few of the cytomegalovirus-associated TCR beta chains recognize cytomegalovirus antigens. The classifier was reported to diagnose cytomegalovirus status with high specificity and sensitivity in both the original and validation cohorts. At a false discovery rate of 0.05, a later analysis linked approximately 18,000 TCR beta sequences to specific HLA alleles. A later analysis found that TCR association rates varied across HLA loci, with DRB1 alleles showing the most associated TCRs and HLA-C alleles the fewest. Sequencing depth was assumed to be roughly uniform across donors in the presence/absence analyses, though that assumption may not hold. A group of highly shared sequence variants was considered likely to be a technical artifact of the sequencing pipeline. A further reported finding was that TCR beta sequences accurately predicted the HLA-A and HLA-B alleles for most subjects in the first cohort. In a later analysis, HLA-associated TCR beta chains showed more clonal expansion and lower generation probabilities than non-associated chains that were equally common. Because HLA typing was missing for some donors at each locus, association tests included only the typed subset.

The cohort was made up of approximately 670 healthy bone marrow donors. All cohort members were sampled while nominally healthy, although unrecorded immune exposures were likely present. The donor tested CMV seronegative, placing the donor among the 350 or so seronegative members of the cohort. Every donor gave a peripheral blood sample, and the peripheral blood mononuclear cells from that sample were used for TCR beta sequencing. The Qiagen DNeasy Blood Extraction Kit was used to extract genomic DNA from the blood cell samples. Libraries came from the immunoSEQ multiplex PCR assay. For the multiplex PCR, a mixture combining 60 forward primers for TCR Vbeta segments and 13 reverse primers for TCR Jbeta segments was used. A multiplex PCR assay on genomic DNA amplified the CDR3 region of rearranged TCR beta genes. The Illumina HiSeq System was used to sequence the amplified TCR beta libraries as 87-base-pair reads. The paper's data handling went like this. A later analysis counted about 80 million unique TCR beta chains across the 670 or so repertoires, and 10 million to 12 million of these chains were shared by at least two donors. Raw reads were error-corrected and collapsed into unique sequences by a nearest-neighbor algorithm in which closely related sequences were merged to remove PCR and sequencing errors. CDR3 sequences were aligned to IMGT reference sequences to assign V, D and J gene segments. For a sequence to be retained, a match of at least six nucleotides to both a V gene segment and a J gene segment was required. A rearrangement was called productive if the CDR3 had no stop codons and remained in frame with V and J, and every other rearrangement was called non-productive. CDR3 was defined by IMGT convention, running from the second conserved V-encoded cysteine to the conserved J-encoded phenylalanine. The earlier analysis of 587 of the donors excluded sequences that lacked an unambiguous match to a single V gene segment. In an earlier analysis of some 590 of the donors, V segments were called functional above 56.7% productive rearrangements and were called segregating when the between-donor standard deviation exceeded 5%. A statistical classification framework was developed to diagnose cytomegalovirus status using the catalog of TCR beta chain sequences. In a later analysis, V and J genes were assigned by comparing TCR nucleotide sequences against IMGT/GENE-DB human TR gene sequences. A later analysis assigned CDR3 sequences and most-parsimonious VDJ recombination scenarios with the TCRdist pipeline. In a later analysis, each TCR beta chain was defined by its CDR3 amino acid sequence together with its V-gene family, and reads lacking a unique V-gene family were excluded. As a way to deal with suspected cross-contamination and a sequencing artifact, a later analysis dropped 450 to 700 nucleotide sequences that were highly shared and had low generation probability. In a later analysis, a clonal expansion index for each public chain was calculated from normalized within-repertoire ranks of inferred template counts. A later analysis computed generation probabilities with a VDJ recombination model fitted to out-of-frame rearrangements, and checked the results against IGoR. In a later analysis, TCR-TCR, TCR-HLA and TCR-CMV co-occurrence was scored with hypergeometric tests, and a repertoire-size bias correction was applied to TCR pairs. A later analysis estimated false discovery rates by permuting HLA or CMV assignments 20 times. A later analysis grouped co-occurring TCRs with DBSCAN, adding TCRdist sequence similarity when clustering within HLA-allele-positive subsets. For co-occurrence clustering, repertoires with fewer than 30,000 or more than 120,000 public chains were excluded, along with roughly 5 repertoires with anomalous nucleotide sharing. TCRdb obtained this table from immuneACCESS and retained in-frame rearrangements with V and J assigned. These tables miss some clones; where compared with another copy, unresolved V genes account for less than half of the shortfall, and the remainder is unexplained. The DNA was the basis for D and trimming; V, J and clone size are from that table. This sample's table has entries for about 110,000 clones. The top ten clones comprise roughly 3.5% of the sample.

Of note for this clone: This clone's antigen is unknown.

The germline V gene (reference sequence) gives CDR1 as MNHEY and CDR2 as SMNVEV. The junction shows trimming of 5 bases on V and 8 bases on J, and the gene matches do not reach 21 bases of it. From the cysteine up to the phenylalanine, the CDR3 has a length of 18 residues. The read is trimmed to its CDR3 DNA, 54 bases read in frame from base 1. The receptor was isolated from a man between 18 and 35 years old in good health and CMV-seronegative. Recombination linked TRBV27 to TRBJ2-4; 7 central nucleotides agree with TRBD2. Sequenced: PBMCs. The CDR3 corresponds to CASSTSTLAGAAGDIQYF. The bases are TGTGCCAGCAGTACATCGACCTTAGCGGGTGCCGCGGGAGACATTCAGTACTTC.